The rows below give T cell receptor beta chains drawn from one sample of a study of blood T cell repertoires in COVID-19. Assay: immunoSEQ multiplex PCR; the TCRdb copy retains only in-frame clones and omits some. The sample has approximately 300,000 clones, more than 75% seen once; the top ten hold about 1.7%. The sequencing input was peripheral blood. The receptors shown here come from a woman aged 50 to 60 with acute or convalescent COVID-19. Each CDR3 is given with its conserved first and last residue. A D gene is named only where the DNA matches it firmly. A row's size may be missing; if present it is once, few, many or a size class.

clone size	J gene	D gene	V gene	CDR3 DNA	CDR3 protein
NA	TRBJ2-1	NA	TRBV5-8	TGTGCCAGCAGCTACGGCGGCTCCTACAATGAGCAGTTCTTC	CASSYGGSYNEQFF
NA	TRBJ2-7	TRBD1	TRBV19	TGTGCCAGTAGTATCCCCCTTGGACAGGGAAGGAGCTACGAGCAGTACTTC	CASSIPLGQGRSYEQYF
NA	TRBJ2-7	NA	TRBV3-1/TRBV3-2	TGTGCCAGCAGCCAAGATTGGGCCAACTACGAGCAGTACTTC	CASSQDWANYEQYF
NA	TRBJ2-7	TRBD2	TRBV5-1	TGCGCCAGCAGCTACCAAAGCGGGAGCTCCTACGAGCAGTACTTC	CASSYQSGSSYEQYF
NA	TRBJ1-1	NA	TRBV7-9	TGTGCCAGCAATACCCCACCAGGAGGGGATTTTATGAACACTGAAGCTTTCTTT	CASNTPPGGDFMNTEAFF
NA	TRBJ2-5	NA	TRBV5-1	TGCGCCAGCAGCACAATTTTAGGGGAAGAGACCCAGTACTTC	CASSTILGEETQYF
NA	TRBJ1-2	TRBD1	TRBV10-3	TGTGCCATCAGTGAGACCTTGGGACAGGGGGTTTTAAACTATGGCTACACCTTC	CAISETLGQGVLNYGYTF
NA	TRBJ2-3	NA	TRBV19	TGTGCCAGTAATACTCCCGAGGAGGACACAGATACGCAGTATTTT	CASNTPEEDTDTQYF
NA	TRBJ2-3	TRBD2	TRBV4-2	TGTGCCAGCAGCCAGGGACTAGCGGGAGGGAGCACAGATACGCAGTATTTT	CASSQGLAGGSTDTQYF
NA	TRBJ1-2	NA	TRBV14	TGTGCCAGCAGCCAAGGGAGCTTAGGGAGAGGCTACACCTTC	CASSQGSLGRGYTF
NA	TRBJ2-5	TRBD1	TRBV6-5	TGTGCCAGCAGTTATAGGGACAGGGCCGGGGAGACCCAGTACTTC	CASSYRDRAGETQYF
NA	TRBJ2-1	TRBD1	TRBV5-1	TGCGCCAGCAGCCATGACAGGGGGAATGAGCAGTTCTTC	CASSHDRGNEQFF
NA	TRBJ2-2	NA	TRBV28	TGTGCCAGCAGTTTAGGGAGGTCCTCGAGCACCGGGGAGCTGTTTTTT	CASSLGRSSSTGELFF
NA	TRBJ2-1	TRBD2	TRBV7-9	TGTGCCAGCAGCCGAAGTTGGGGGGGAAATGAGCAGTTCTTC	CASSRSWGGNEQFF
once	TRBJ1-4	NA	TRBV24-1	TGTGCCACTAGTTCTCCGGGGGAAAAACTGTTTTTT	CATSSPGEKLFF
NA	TRBJ1-4	TRBD1	TRBV2	TGTGCCAGCACTATGGACAGGGCGGACGAAAAACTGTTTTTT	CASTMDRADEKLFF
NA	TRBJ2-6	NA	TRBV5-6	TGTGCCAGCCGACGACAGGCGGGAGACTCTGGGGCCAACGTCCTGACTTTC	CASRRQAGDSGANVLTF
NA	TRBJ1-4	NA	TRBV7-7	TGTGCTAGCAGCCGCTCGGGGGGGGCTAATGAAAAACTGTTTTTT	CASSRSGGANEKLFF
NA	TRBJ2-7	NA	TRBV29-1	TGCAGCGTTGGAGGGTTCGAGCAGTACTTC	CSVGGFEQYF
NA	TRBJ1-2	NA	TRBV2	TGTGCCAGCAGCGCGGGGGTGATCCTCTATGGCTACACCTTC	CASSAGVILYGYTF
NA	TRBJ1-3	NA	TRBV18	TGTGCCAGCTCACCAAATGTGGCGAGGAGCTCTGGAAACACCATATATTTT	CASSPNVARSSGNTIYF
once	TRBJ2-1	TRBD1	TRBV18	TGTGCCAGCTCACCCGGGCAGGGGGCTAGGCAGCAGTTCTTC	CASSPGQGARQQFF
NA	TRBJ2-4	TRBD2	TRBV27	TGTGCCAGCAGTACCGGACTAGCGGGAAACATTCAGTACTTC	CASSTGLAGNIQYF
NA	TRBJ2-6	TRBD2	TRBV5-4	TGTGCCAGCAGCTTGCCCCTTGGCGGGGGCTCTGGGGCCAACGTCCTGACTTTC	CASSLPLGGGSGANVLTF
NA	TRBJ2-7	NA	TRBV21-1	TGTGCCAGCAGCAAAGGGCGGAGACGAGACCCGAACTACGAGCAGTACTTC	CASSKGRRRDPNYEQYF
NA	TRBJ1-1	NA	TRBV7-2	TGTGCCACAAGAGAGGGGGCTGAAGCTTTCTTT	CATREGAEAFF
NA	TRBJ2-3	TRBD2	TRBV4-2	TGTGCCAGCAGCCAAGATTTAGCGGGTCCTAGCACAGATACGCAGTATTTT	CASSQDLAGPSTDTQYF
NA	TRBJ2-2	TRBD2	TRBV4-1	TGCGCCAGCAGCCAAGTTTCGGGACTAGCGGGAACGACCGGGGAGCTGTTTTTT	CASSQVSGLAGTTGELFF
NA	TRBJ2-2	NA	TRBV7-3	TGTGCCAGCACCACAGGGTTAGGCGGAGTCGGGGAGCTGTTTTTT	CASTTGLGGVGELFF
once	TRBJ1-2	TRBD1	TRBV5-1	TGCGCCAGCAGCTTGGGGGGTCGGACAGGAGTTAACTATGGCTACACCTTC	CASSLGGRTGVNYGYTF
once	TRBJ1-5	TRBD1	TRBV20-1	TGCAGTGCTGGTGAACAGGGGCGAGATAGCAATCAGCCCCAGCATTTT	CSAGEQGRDSNQPQHF
NA	TRBJ2-1	NA	TRBV12-5	TGTGCTAGTGGTTTAGTCTTCGGGGGGCGTCCGAATGAGCAGTTCTTC	CASGLVFGGRPNEQFF
NA	TRBJ1-4	NA	TRBV7-9	TGTGCCAGCAGCCCGAGTTACGGGAGCGAAAAACTGTTTTTT	CASSPSYGSEKLFF
NA	TRBJ1-2	TRBD1	TRBV2	TGTGCCAGCAGGTCCGACAGGGAAGGCTATGGCTACACCTTC	CASRSDREGYGYTF
NA	TRBJ2-1	NA	TRBV29-1	TGCAGCGTTGTATTCTATTCCGACAATGAGCAGTTCTTC	CSVVFYSDNEQFF
NA	TRBJ1-5	NA	TRBV27	TGTGCCAGCAGTTTTAGAGGGAGGGGGGTTTCCAATCAGCCCCAGCATTTT	CASSFRGRGVSNQPQHF
once	TRBJ1-5	NA	TRBV11-2	TGTGCCAGCAGCTTAGATGGTGCAGGGTCCGGGCAGCCCCAGCATTTT	CASSLDGAGSGQPQHF
NA	TRBJ1-2	TRBD1	TRBV29-1	TGCAGCGCTGCCCCAGGGGGCCATGGCTACACCTTC	CSAAPGGHGYTF
NA	TRBJ2-7	TRBD2	TRBV7-3	TGTGCCAGCAGCCCAACCAGCGGGAGGAACGACGAGCAGTACTTC	CASSPTSGRNDEQYF
few	TRBJ2-1	NA	TRBV14	TGTGCCAGCAGCCAGTCGACAGCGCTCTACAATGAGCAGTTCTTC	CASSQSTALYNEQFF
NA	TRBJ2-4	TRBD2	TRBV6-2/TRBV6-3	TGTGCCAGCAGTTACTCGGGGGGACTAGCGGTTTCAATAGCCAAAAACATTCAGTACTTC	CASSYSGGLAVSIAKNIQYF
NA	TRBJ2-3	TRBD1	TRBV7-9	TGTGCCAGCCTCAGTTCAGGGGGTGATACGCAGTATTTT	CASLSSGGDTQYF
NA	TRBJ1-6	NA	TRBV27	TGTGCCAGCATTGCGAATCCGAGCTCCTATAATTCACCCCTCCACTTT	CASIANPSSYNSPLHF
NA	TRBJ2-2	NA	TRBV5-1	TGCGCCAGCAGCTTGGCAGGTTTGACCGGGGAGCTGTTTTTT	CASSLAGLTGELFF
NA	TRBJ1-4	TRBD1	TRBV24-1	TGTGCCACCAGTGAATCCGGGACAGGGCAGAATGAAAAACTGTTTTTT	CATSESGTGQNEKLFF
NA	TRBJ2-1	TRBD2	TRBV6-5	TGTGCCAGCAGTTACGTTAGCGGGAGGAACAATGAGCAGTTCTTC	CASSYVSGRNNEQFF
once	TRBJ2-6	NA	TRBV7-8	TGTGCCAGCAGCTTGCTACCAGGGATCTCTGGGGCCAACGTCCTGACTTTC	CASSLLPGISGANVLTF
NA	TRBJ2-4	NA	TRBV5-1	TGCGCCAGCAGCTTGGCCGGCAAAAACATTCAGTACTTC	CASSLAGKNIQYF
NA	TRBJ2-7	NA	TRBV13	TGTGCCAGCAGCTTAGGGAGGGCGAACGAGCAGTACTTC	CASSLGRANEQYF
NA	TRBJ2-2	TRBD2	TRBV7-9	TGTGCCAGCAGTCACGTGGCGGGAGGGTCGACCACCGGGGAGCTGTTTTTT	CASSHVAGGSTTGELFF
NA	TRBJ2-2	NA	TRBV5-1	TGCGCCAGCAGCTTGGCCGGGGTAGCGTCGAACACCGGGGAGCTGTTTTTT	CASSLAGVASNTGELFF
NA	TRBJ2-2	NA	TRBV7-2	TGTGCCAGCAGCCTCGCAGGGTCTGCCGGGGAGCTGTTTTTT	CASSLAGSAGELFF